A single count supports the clone carrying this TCR beta chain. Its cognate antigen is unknown. The data were obtained in a study of blood T cells in healthy people across ages. The study's findings and limits: Donor CMV status, an unknown factor, possibly confounded changes in expanded clonotypes.

V was shortened by 6 bases and J by 1 base, with 18 bases between the two germline ends. The CDR3 length is 15 residues. CDR1 DFQATT and CDR2 SNEGSKA come from the germline V gene (reference sequence). Primers used in a second PCR of about 7 to 11 cycles were a sample-barcoded 5' primer and a J-beta primer mix. TCRdb analysed the 5' RACE reads with MiXCR anew, one entry per CDR3 protein. The table lists about 1,400,000 distinct CDR3 sequences, 45% to 70% of them singletons. This chain connects TRBV20-1 to TRBJ2-5, with D possibly called TRBD1 or TRBD2 (5 bases each). The sample was blood. The receptor comes from a man aged 18 to 30 in good health. The DNA for the CDR3 is TGCAGTGCAAACGACCTCGGGACGGCCCAAGAGACCCAGTACTTC. As protein: CSANDLGTAQETQYF.